The 6 T cell receptor beta chains below come from one sample, sequenced in a study of T cells in women clearing cervical HPV infection. Using immunoSEQ multiplex PCR, the repertoire was profiled, and TCRdb retains in-frame clones only, with some absent. The sample spans roughly 37,000 clones; the ten largest clones claim 6.4%. What was sequenced was blood buffy coat. The receptors were sampled from a woman between 18 and 75 years old with a cervical HPV16 infection that either progressed to CIN3+ or cleared (not recorded which).

On this clone: The read gets to within 3 residues of the CDR3 end, and the germline J gene fills in the rest. This chain connects TRBV30 to TRBJ1-2, with TRBD1 as a possible D gene (6 bases). The V gene's germline CDR1 is GTSNPN and CDR2 SVGIG (reference sequence). The CDR3 has 13 amino acids. V was shortened by 5 bases and J by 2 bases, with 12 bases between the two germline ends. The CDR3 loop reads CAWEGGQNYGYTF. Incomplete CDR3 DNA: TGTGCCTGGGAAGGAGGACAGAACTATGGC. Full variable domain (missing parts from reference TRBV30 and TRBJ1-2): SQTIHQWPATLVQPVGSPLSLECTVEGTSNPNLYWYRQAAGRGLQLLFYSVGIGQISSEVPQNLSASRPQDRQFILSSKKLLLSDSGFYLCAWEGGQNYGYTFGSGTRLTVV.

In the case of this clone: The read ends 3 residues before the CDR3 terminus; that terminus is restored from the germline J gene. The chain combines TRBV6-1 with TRBJ2-2; a possible D gene is TRBD2 (5 bases). Germline CDR1 and CDR2: MNHNS and SASEGT. The CDR3 has 14 amino acids. V lost 4 bases, J lost 3 bases, and 9 bases lay in between. The CDR3 DNA, read in part, is TGTGCCAGCAGTGTTAGGACTTACACCGGGGAG. Protein sequence: CASSVRTYTGE. The entire CDR3 protein reads CASSVRTYTGELFF.

Points on this clone: Read data end 3 residues before the CDR3 end; the end is taken from the germline J gene. The chain couples TRBV24-1 to TRBJ2-3; a weak D match, TRBD2 (5 bases). Germline V gene sequence: CDR1 KGHDR, CDR2 SFDVKD. The CDR3 has 14 amino acids. Trimming took 5 bases from V and 1 from J, leaving 9 bases between them. CDR3 bases read: TGTGCCACCAGTGTGGGCGGGCGCACAGATACG. Protein: CATSVGGRTDT. The CDR3 in full is CATSVGGRTDTQYF.

Of note for this clone: The CDR3 end is not reached by the read, which stops 3 residues before it; the germline J gene fills it in. V and J are TRBV2 and TRBJ1-5; tentative D call: TRBD1 (5 bases). Germline V gene data show CDR1 as SNHLY and CDR2 as FYNNEI. The CDR3 consists of 15 residues. V lost 1 base, J lost 0 bases, and 7 bases lay in between. This chain's CDR3 is CASSEGGLSNQPQHF. CDR3 bases read: TGTGCCAGCAGTGAAGGGGGCCTTAGCAATCAGCCC.

Of note for this clone: The read gets to within 3 residues of the CDR3 end, and the germline J gene fills in the rest. The rearrangement links TRBV2 to TRBJ1-2; 7 nucleotides align to TRBD1. The CDR3 is 14 amino acids. The trim removed 4 bases at V and 7 bases at J, leaving 9 bases unmatched. Germline CDR1 is SNHLY and CDR2 is FYNNEI. CDR3 sequence reads: CASSVLGGAGGYTF. CDR3 bases read: TGTGCCAGCAGTGTTCTAGGGGGCGCGGGTGGC.

In regard to this clone: The read ends 3 residues before the CDR3 terminus; that terminus is restored from the germline J gene. The rearrangement joins TRBV2 to TRBJ2-7; TRBD2 aligns across 8 bases. Trimming removed 8 bases from V and 0 bases from J; junction bases left unmatched: 3. CDR1 SNHLY and CDR2 FYNNEI come from the germline V gene. This CDR3 comprises 13 residues. Incomplete CDR3 DNA: TGTGCCAGCCTTAGCGGGAACTCCTACGAG. Amino acid sequence: CASLSGNSYE. The complete CDR3 sequence is CASLSGNSYEQYF.